This T cell receptor (beta chain) emerged from a study of Ad26.COV2.S vaccination and SARS-CoV-2 variants. Sample treatment: 15 to 20 received Ad26.COV2.S at low or high dose, single or two shots; a few received placebo; per-sample allocation not given. Each sample was drawn 63 days after the first injection (of vaccine or placebo). This Boston cohort included adults aged 18-55 years. Vaccination used an Ad26 vector expressing Wuhan-strain SARS-CoV-2 spike. Points from the study as a whole: CD8+ and CD4+ T cells specific for spike reportedly responded with substantial breadth after vaccination. Researchers cautioned that TCR breadth and depth analyses may have underestimated total T cell responses.

Germline values: CDR1 DFQATT, CDR2 SNEGSKA (reference sequence). V was shortened by 3 bases and J by 4 bases, with 6 bases between the two germline ends. The CDR3 is 11 residues long. As to this clone: What it recognizes is unknown.

Only in-frame clones appear in the TCRdb table, and some are missing; sequencing was by immunoSEQ multiplex PCR. Of 350,000 to 400,000 clones in the sample, approximately 86% were seen once. Sequencing was performed on peripheral blood, taken in a trial of Ad26.COV2.S vaccine versus placebo. This rearrangement joins TRBV20-1 to TRBJ2-5; D gene uncertain. The sequence was collected from a person between 18 and 60 years old who received the Ad26.COV2.S COVID-19 vaccine or a placebo. As DNA, the CDR3 is TGCAGTGCTAGTACCTCAGAGACCCAGTACTTC. Translated, it gives CSASTSETQYF.